Each of the 22 T cell receptor beta chains below was sequenced from the same sample in a study of cytomegalovirus exposure and HLA in healthy donors. The PCR had 60 Vbeta and 13 Jbeta primers. Libraries were prepared by immunoSEQ multiplex PCR; TCRdb keeps only in-frame clonotypes and omits some of them. The sample lists about 190,000 clones; more than 65% were seen once. The sequenced material came from PBMCs. Receptors originate from a woman aged 25 to 45 in good health and CMV-seropositive.

The chain is built from TRBV19 and TRBJ2-2; 7 bases line up with TRBD2. There are 14 residues in the CDR3. The germline V gene has CDR1 LNHDA and CDR2 SQIVND (reference sequence). V lost 6 bases to trimming and J lost 2 bases; unmatched junction nucleotides: 3. CDR3 bases: TGTGCCAGTAGCCTAGCGGTTAACACCGGGGAGCTGTTTTTT. It codes for CASSLAVNTGELFF.

The DNA for the CDR3 is TGTGCCAGCAGTTTAGGCCCGACAGGTGCGGAAGAAGCTTTCTTT. Its translation: CASSLGPTGAEEAFF. The rearrangement joins TRBV27 to TRBJ1-1, with a tentative D call TRBD1 (6 bases). V lost 2 bases to trimming and J lost 8 bases, with 18 bases between them. Germline loops: CDR1 MNHEY, CDR2 SMNVEV (reference sequence). The CDR3 runs 15 residues.

This rearrangement joins TRBV6-1 to TRBJ1-1; the D is unclear. There are 14 residues in the CDR3. V was clipped by 7 bases and J by 0 bases, with 12 bases between them. CDR1 is MNHNS and CDR2 is SASEGT in the germline V gene. CDR3 amino acids: CASNEGGLNTEAFF. The CDR3 DNA is TGTGCCAGCAATGAGGGAGGTTTGAACACTGAAGCTTTCTTT.

This clone was picked up one time. The chain joins TRBV14 to TRBJ1-1; possibly TRBD1 for D (5 bases). CDR1 and CDR2 (germline): SGHDN, FVKESK. The germline V and J ends were trimmed by 0 bases and 0 bases, with 14 bases remaining between them. CDR3 length equals 17 residues. The CDR3 coding sequence is TGTGCCAGCAGCCAAGATCCAACAGGATTAATGAACACTGAAGCTTTCTTT. It translates to CASSQDPTGLMNTEAFF.

The rearrangement uses TRBV6-1 and TRBJ2-7, with a possible D match to TRBD2 (5 bases). The CDR3 consists of 14 residues. Germline lookup yields CDR1 MNHNS and CDR2 SASEGT. The ends were cut back, 2 bases at V and 2 bases at J, with 10 bases in the middle. The CDR3 reads CASSEWGEAYEQYF. DNA of the CDR3: TGTGCCAGCAGTGAATGGGGAGAGGCCTACGAGCAGTACTTC.

This clone was counted a few times. V and J are TRBV29-1 and TRBJ2-3, with TRBD2 identical over 11 bases. The CDR3 spans 14 residues. J lost 1 base, V lost 4 bases, and 1 base had no gene match. Germline V lookup: CDR1 SQVTM, CDR2 ANQGSEA. The CDR3 here is CSVVAGGRTDTQYF. The DNA of the CDR3 is TGCAGCGTTGTAGCGGGAGGGCGCACAGATACGCAGTATTTT.

This clone has a handful of counts. In DNA, the CDR3 is TGTGCCAGTAGTCCTGCGTGGGCCAGTGGATCACCCCTCCACTTT. The encoded protein is CASSPAWASGSPLHF. The chain recombines TRBV19 with TRBJ1-6; D is unresolved. CDR1 is LNHDA, CDR2 SQIVND, per germline (reference sequence). This CDR3 has 15 amino acids. The ends were cut back, 5 bases at V and 10 bases at J, with 18 bases in the middle.

This clone has a single count. The gene calls are TRBV5-4 and TRBJ2-6, with D tentatively TRBD2 (5 bases). V lost 4 bases to trimming and J lost 0 bases, with 14 bases between them. This CDR3 has 17 residues. The germline gives CDR1 SGHNT, CDR2 YYREEE (reference sequence). CDR3 amino acids: CASSPRRGSSGANVLTF. For the CDR3, the DNA is TGTGCCAGCAGCCCGAGGCGAGGGTCCTCTGGGGCCAACGTCCTGACTTTC. The whole variable domain, remainder taken from reference TRBV5-4 and TRBJ2-6, is ETGVTQSPTHLIKTRGQQVTLRCSSQSGHNTVSWYQQALGQGPQFIFQYYREEENGRGNFPPRFSGLQFPNYSSELNVNALELDDSALYLCASSPRRGSSGANVLTFGAGSRLTVL.

This clone was seen more than once but under ten times. The J gene is TRBJ2-1, the V gene TRBV11-3; TRBD2 matches at 13 bases. The V gene's germline CDR1 is SGHNT and CDR2 YENEEA. The V gene end was trimmed by 1 base and the J gene end by 9 bases; junction bases not matched to a gene: 6. The CDR3 sequence is 16 residues long. DNA for the CDR3: TGTGCCAGCAGCTTAGTAGGACTAGCGGGAGATAGTGAGCAGTTCTTC. Its protein product is CASSLVGLAGDSEQFF.

The V call is TRBV18, the J call TRBJ2-3, with D maybe TRBD2 (5 bases). The CDR3 is 14 amino acids. CDR1 and CDR2 from the germline V gene are KGHSH and LQKENI. V was shortened by 3 bases and J by 4 bases, with 11 bases between the two germline ends. Here the CDR3 reads CASSPAGGADTQYF. CDR3 nucleotide sequence: TGTGCCAGCTCACCTGCCGGAGGCGCAGATACGCAGTATTTT.

The CDR3 bases are TGTGCAAGTCGCTTAGTGGTAGCGCCCACCTACAATGAGCAGTTCTTC. Its protein product is CASRLVVAPTYNEQFF. The chain combines TRBV12-2 with TRBJ2-1; the table assigns TRBD2, which was not confirmed against the DNA. TRBV12-2 is noted as a pseudogene. The CDR3 runs to 16 residues.

This clone was found a few times. The chain has TRBV2 and TRBJ1-2; D remains unclear. CDR1 and CDR2 from the germline V gene are SNHLY and FYNNEI. V lost 7 bases and J lost 2, with 8 bases in between. The CDR3 loop spans 12 amino acids. The CDR3 is CASMEDNYGYTF. DNA for the CDR3: TGTGCCAGCATGGAGGACAACTATGGCTACACCTTC.

The chain employs TRBV18 and TRBJ2-1, with 9 positions matching TRBD1. Germline CDR1 is KGHSH and CDR2 is LQKENI. The CDR3 loop spans 15 amino acids. J lost 10 bases, V lost 5 bases, and 12 bases had no gene match. The CDR3 is CASSYSGQGLGEQFF. The CDR3 bases are TGTGCCAGCTCATACTCGGGACAGGGTTTAGGGGAGCAGTTCTTC.

V and J are TRBV4-1 and TRBJ2-2; 8 bases align to TRBD2. CDR3 length: 17 residues. Looked up from germline, CDR1 is MGHRA and CDR2 is YSYEKL. Germline trimming cut 0 bases from V and 4 bases from J; bases unmatched to any gene: 7. In nucleotides, the CDR3 is TGCGCCAGCAGCCAAGATCCCAGCGGGAGTCGCACCGGGGAGCTGTTTTTT. Its translation: CASSQDPSGSRTGELFF.

Here the CDR3 reads CASSSDRVGMDYGYTF. The CDR3 DNA reads as TGTGCCAGCAGTAGCGACAGGGTGGGGATGGACTATGGCTACACCTTC. J is TRBJ1-2 and V is TRBV28, with 7 bases aligning to TRBD1. The CDR3 sequence is 16 residues long. The junction had 12 bases not matched to a gene; V was cut back by 5 bases and J by 3 bases. Per the germline V gene, CDR1 is MDHEN and CDR2 is SYDVKM.

The V call is TRBV7-2, the J call TRBJ2-7; TRBD2 is a possible D gene (5 bases). Germline V lookup: CDR1 SGHTA, CDR2 FQGNSA. V lost 8 bases and J lost 0, with 14 bases in between. This CDR3 is built from 14 residues. In DNA, the CDR3 is TGTGCCAGCCTGAAGAGGGCGAGCTCCTACGAGCAGTACTTC. This codes for CASLKRASSYEQYF.

The chain uses TRBV19 and TRBJ2-7; D is unresolved. The CDR3 is made up of 15 amino acids. V was trimmed by 1 base and J by 0 bases, leaving 10 bases between them. The germline V gene encodes CDR1 LNHDA and CDR2 SQIVND (reference sequence). CDR3 in DNA: TGTGCCAGTAGTATAGGGGCCGCAAACTCCTACGAGCAGTACTTC. The encoded protein is CASSIGAANSYEQYF. Drawing the rest from reference TRBV19 and TRBJ2-7, the complete variable domain is DGGITQSPKYLFRKEGQNVTLSCEQNLNHDAMYWYRQDPGQGLRLIYYSQIVNDFQKGDIAEGYSVSREKKESFPLTVTSAQKNPTAFYLCASSIGAANSYEQYFGPGTRLTVT.

This rearrangement joins TRBV19 to TRBJ2-5, with D perhaps matching TRBD1 (6 bases). The DNA end is a closer match to TRBJ2-7, so the J assignment may be wrong. Looked up from germline, CDR1 is LNHDA and CDR2 is SQIVND (reference sequence). This CDR3 has 12 residues. The CDR3 protein is CASQGPSYEQYF. CDR3 coding DNA: TGTGCCAGTCAGGGGCCCTCCTACGAGCAGTACTTC.

The chain combines TRBV19 with TRBJ2-7; D is possibly TRBD1 (5 bases). Germline V gene lookup returns CDR1 LNHDA and CDR2 SQIVND (reference sequence). The CDR3 spans 14 residues. Trimming shortened V by 1 base and J by 3 bases, and 10 bases separated the two germline ends. The CDR3, as DNA: TGTGCCAGTAGTATAGGAGTAGGGGACTACGAGCAGTACTTC. It specifies CASSIGVGDYEQYF.

V usage is TRBV6-5 and J usage is TRBJ2-3; the match to TRBD1 covers 7 bases. Germline V gene data show CDR1 as MNHEY and CDR2 as SVGAGI. This CDR3 contains 14 residues. V lost 6 bases and J lost 2; bases outside the gene matches: 5. In DNA form, the CDR3 reads TGTGCCAGCAGCTTGGGGACAGCCACAGATACGCAGTATTTT. The encoded protein is CASSLGTATDTQYF.

On this clone: This sample includes further DNA sequences coding for the same CDR3. The J gene is TRBJ2-2, the V gene TRBV5-1; the D gene is possibly TRBD2 (6 bases). This CDR3 is 15 amino acids long. Germline V gene sequence: CDR1 SGHRS, CDR2 YFSETQ. V dropped 4 bases and J dropped 6 bases, with 16 bases sitting between them. The CDR3 reads CASSDSGGTAGELFF. As DNA, the CDR3 is TGCGCCAGCAGCGATAGTGGGGGGACGGCCGGGGAGCTGTTTTTT. Full variable domain (remainder filled in from reference TRBV5-1 and TRBJ2-2): KAGVTQTPRYLIKTRGQQVTLSCSPISGHRSVSWYQQTPGQGLQFLFEYFSETQRNKGNFPGRFSGRQFSNSRSEMNVSTLELGDSALYLCASSDSGGTAGELFFGEGSRLTVL.

This clone was counted a few times. J is TRBJ1-5 and V is TRBV28, with D possibly being TRBD1 (6 bases). The ends were cut back, 2 bases at V and 3 bases at J, with 11 bases in the middle. CDR1 and CDR2 (germline): MDHEN, SYDVKM. The CDR3 totals 15 residues. CDR3 amino acids: CASSLRGWPNQPQHF. The CDR3 bases are TGTGCCAGCAGTTTAAGGGGGTGGCCCAATCAGCCCCAGCATTTT. Together with reference TRBV28 and TRBJ1-5, the CDR3 gives the full variable domain: DVKVTQSSRYLVKRTGEKVFLECVQDMDHENMFWYRQDPGLGLRLIYFSYDVKMKEKGDIPEGYSVSREKKERFSLILESASTNQTSMYLCASSLRGWPNQPQHFGDGTRLSIL.